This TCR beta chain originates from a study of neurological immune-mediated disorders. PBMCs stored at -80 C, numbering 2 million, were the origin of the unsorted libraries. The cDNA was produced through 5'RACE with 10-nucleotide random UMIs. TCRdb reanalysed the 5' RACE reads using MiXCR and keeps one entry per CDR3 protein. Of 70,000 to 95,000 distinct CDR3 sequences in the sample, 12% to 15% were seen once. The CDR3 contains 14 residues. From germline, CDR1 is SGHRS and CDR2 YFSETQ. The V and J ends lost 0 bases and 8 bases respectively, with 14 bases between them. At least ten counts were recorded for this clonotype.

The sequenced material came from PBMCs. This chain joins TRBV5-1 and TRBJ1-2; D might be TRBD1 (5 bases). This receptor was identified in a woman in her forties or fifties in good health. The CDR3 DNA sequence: TGCGCCAGCAGCTTGGCCGGTGAAGGGGCGGGCTACACCTTC. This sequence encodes CASSLAGEGAGYTF. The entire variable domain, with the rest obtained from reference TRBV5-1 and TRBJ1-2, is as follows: KAGVTQTPRYLIKTRGQQVTLSCSPISGHRSVSWYQQTPGQGLQFLFEYFSETQRNKGNFPGRFSGRQFSNSRSEMNVSTLELGDSALYLCASSLAGEGAGYTFGSGTRLTVV.